This T cell receptor beta chain stems from a study of T cells in Graves' hyperthyroidism and ophthalmopathy. Overall study: Blood from the periphery was taken at initial diagnosis, before any treatment.

This clonotype was seen at least ten times. Antigen: not known. Study-level points and caveats: Stable hyperthyroidism was told apart from ophthalmopathy by a model built on 13 V-J features.

Uncontrolled infection, other autoimmune disease, pregnancy and lactation each barred patients from inclusion. The CDR3 has 17 amino acids. The V segment lost 4 bases and the J segment 1 base; nucleotides outside the gene matches: 9. CDR1 is MGHRA, CDR2 YSYEKL, per germline. There were TCR beta CDR3 regions amplified from RNA transcripts. With the HTBI primer set, the TCR CDR3 went through a first round of RT-PCR. TCRdb independently ran MiXCR on the multiplex PCR reads; one entry per CDR3 protein. The sample has about 260,000 distinct CDR3 sequences, roughly 15% seen once. V usage is TRBV4-1 and J usage is TRBJ2-1; 8 bases are shared with TRBD2. The sample taken for sequencing was blood. This clonotype was obtained from a woman between 18 and 29 years old with Graves' ophthalmopathy. The DNA of the CDR3 is TGCGCCAGCAGCCCGTCGGGAGGGGTAGGTTCCTACAATGAGCAGTTCTTC. Translated: CASSPSGGVGSYNEQFF.